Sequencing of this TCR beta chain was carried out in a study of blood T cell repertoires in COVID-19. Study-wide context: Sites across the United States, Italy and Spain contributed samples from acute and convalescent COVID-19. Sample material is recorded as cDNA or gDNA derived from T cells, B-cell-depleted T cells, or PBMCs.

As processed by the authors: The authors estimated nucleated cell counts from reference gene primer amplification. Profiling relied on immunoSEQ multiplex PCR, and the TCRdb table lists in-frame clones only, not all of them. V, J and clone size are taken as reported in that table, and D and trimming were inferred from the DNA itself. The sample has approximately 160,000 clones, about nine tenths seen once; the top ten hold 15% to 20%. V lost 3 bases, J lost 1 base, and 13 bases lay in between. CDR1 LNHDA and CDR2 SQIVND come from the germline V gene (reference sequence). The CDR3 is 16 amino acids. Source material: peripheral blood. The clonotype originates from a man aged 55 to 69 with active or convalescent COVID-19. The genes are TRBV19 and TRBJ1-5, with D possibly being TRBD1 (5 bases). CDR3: CASSMQGGISNQPQHF. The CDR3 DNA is TGTGCCAGTAGTATGCAGGGTGGAATAAGCAATCAGCCCCAGCATTTT.